The rows below give T cell receptor beta chains drawn from one sample of a study of radiotherapy plus CTLA-4 blockade in lung cancer. Repertoires were generated with immunoSEQ multiplex PCR, while TCRdb's copy carries only in-frame clones and drops some. Of about 97,000 clones listed, around 79% are singletons. The sequencing used peripheral blood, collected from a patient treated with radiotherapy plus ipilimumab. All receptors derive from a human donor with non-small cell lung cancer who had a partial response to radiotherapy plus ipilimumab. Some clones in this sample may be carry-over from other donors' samples. Both conserved end residues are part of each CDR3. A D gene is named only where the DNA matches it firmly. Some rows mark clone size as missing; the rest say once, few, many or name a class of expanded clone.

TRBJ1-2 TRBV6-1 - TRBD1 CASRIQGAQYGYTF TGTGCCAGCAGAATACAGGGGGCTCAATATGGCTACACCTTC
TRBJ1-1 TRBV19 - - CASHDRFRTEAFF TGTGCCAGTCACGACAGGTTTCGGACTGAAGCTTTCTTT
TRBJ2-5 TRBV30 - - CAWSVGETQYF TGTGCCTGGAGTGTCGGGGAGACCCAGTACTTC
TRBJ2-7 TRBV7-8 - TRBD1 CASKPLGQGPREQYF TGTGCCAGCAAACCACTCGGACAGGGTCCTCGGGAGCAGTACTTC
TRBJ2-1 TRBV7-3 - TRBD2 CASSLSGGTSEQFF TGTGCCAGCAGCTTAAGCGGGGGGACTAGTGAGCAGTTCTTC
TRBJ2-7 TRBV6-1 - TRBD1 CASSEALGQGSDEQYF TGTGCCAGCAGTGAAGCGCTGGGACAGGGTTCCGACGAGCAGTACTTC
TRBJ1-5 TRBV19 - - CASSYGASNQPQHF TGTGCCAGTAGTTATGGGGCTAGCAATCAGCCCCAGCATTTT
TRBJ1-6 TRBV5-5 - TRBD1 CASSSDRGLLDSPLHF TGTGCCAGCAGCTCCGACAGGGGGCTTTTGGATTCACCCCTCCACTTT
TRBJ2-5 TRBV4-2 - - CASSQGGGETQYF TGTGCCAGCAGCCAAGGCGGTGGGGAGACCCAGTACTTC
TRBJ1-4 TRBV5-1 - TRBD1 CASTFTGTADEKLFF TGCGCCAGCACCTTTACCGGGACAGCGGATGAAAAACTGTTTTTT
TRBJ2-5 TRBV19 once TRBD2 CASINSGGGCQETQYF TGTGCCAGTATAAATTCTGGGGGGGGTTGTCAAGAGACCCAGTACTTC
TRBJ2-2 TRBV11-2 few - CASSTGWGTGELFF TGTGCCAGCAGCACAGGGTGGGGCACCGGGGAGCTGTTTTTT
TRBJ1-2 TRBV6-1 - - CASAMGGFLRYTF TGTGCCAGCGCCATGGGGGGTTTCCTCCGCTACACCTTC
TRBJ2-1 TRBV18 - - CASSPRSGSNEQFF TGTGCCAGCTCACCACGCTCGGGGAGCAATGAGCAGTTCTTC
TRBJ2-7 TRBV5-4 - - CASSSPGQSTYEQYF TGTGCCAGCAGCTCTCCGGGACAAAGCACCTACGAGCAGTACTTC
TRBJ2-2 TRBV5-1 - TRBD1 CASSLGDRESGELFF TGCGCCAGCAGCTTGGGGGACAGGGAATCCGGGGAGCTGTTTTTT
TRBJ2-5 TRBV28 - TRBD2 CASRSSGGAPETQYF TGTGCCAGCAGGTCTAGCGGGGGGGCCCCGGAGACCCAGTACTTC
TRBJ1-5 TRBV5-1 once - CASSLTVGGNQPQHF TGCGCCAGCAGCCTGACAGTGGGTGGCAATCAGCCCCAGCATTTT
TRBJ2-3 TRBV2 - - CASNYRDIQDTDTQYF TGTGCCAGCAATTACCGGGACATCCAGGACACAGATACGCAGTATTTT
TRBJ1-2 TRBV13 many - CASSLGAGEYYGYTF TGTGCCAGCAGCTTAGGGGCAGGGGAGTACTATGGCTACACCTTC
TRBJ2-2 TRBV19 - TRBD2 CASTALAGGGGELFF TGTGCCAGTACCGCACTAGCGGGAGGGGGCGGGGAGCTGTTTTTT
TRBJ2-7 TRBV7-8 once TRBD1 CASSQRQGSSYEQYF TGTGCCAGCAGCCAAAGACAGGGAAGTTCCTACGAGCAGTACTTC
TRBJ1-3 TRBV6-1 few - CASKLRVGNTIYF TGTGCCAGCAAGCTCAGGGTTGGAAACACCATATATTTT
TRBJ1-1 TRBV30 - TRBD1 CAWRSQGDTEAFF TGTGCCTGGAGGAGTCAGGGGGACACTGAAGCTTTCTTT
TRBJ2-7 TRBV7-8 - - CASSLRETLYEQYF TGTGCCAGCAGCTTACGTGAGACACTCTACGAGCAGTACTTC
TRBJ2-7 TRBV6-5 - - CASSADLGHGYEQYF TGTGCCAGCAGTGCAGACCTGGGACATGGATACGAGCAGTACTTC
TRBJ2-1 TRBV18 - TRBD2 CASSPPAGGPSSYNEQFF TGTGCCAGCTCACCCCCAGCGGGGGGCCCGAGCTCCTACAATGAGCAGTTCTTC
TRBJ2-3 TRBV2 - TRBD1 CASSENQGVADTQYF TGTGCCAGCAGTGAAAACCAGGGGGTTGCAGATACGCAGTATTTT